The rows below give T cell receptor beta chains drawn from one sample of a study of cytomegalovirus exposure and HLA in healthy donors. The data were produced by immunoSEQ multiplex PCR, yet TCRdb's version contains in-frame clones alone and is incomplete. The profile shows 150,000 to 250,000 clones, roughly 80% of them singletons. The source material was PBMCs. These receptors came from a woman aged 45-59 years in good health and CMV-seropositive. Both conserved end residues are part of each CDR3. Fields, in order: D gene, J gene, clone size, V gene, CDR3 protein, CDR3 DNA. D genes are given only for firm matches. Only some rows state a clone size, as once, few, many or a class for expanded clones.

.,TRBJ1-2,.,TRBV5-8,CASSFPGPGYTF,TGTGCCAGCAGCTTCCCAGGGCCCGGCTACACCTTC
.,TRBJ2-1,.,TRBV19,CASSRQESSYNEQFF,TGTGCCAGTAGCCGACAGGAGAGCTCCTACAATGAGCAGTTCTTC
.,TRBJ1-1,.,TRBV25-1,CASSGGPLDTEAFF,TGTGCCAGCAGCGGGGGGCCTTTGGACACTGAAGCTTTCTTT
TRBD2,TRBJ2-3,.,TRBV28,CASSFYSLRGGGTDTQYF,TGTGCCAGCAGTTTCTATTCCTTACGGGGGGGAGGCACAGATACGCAGTATTTT
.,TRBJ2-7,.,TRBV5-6,CASSLGAEQYF,TGTGCCAGCAGCTTGGGAGCCGAGCAGTACTTC
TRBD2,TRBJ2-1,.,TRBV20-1,CIPGLADEQFF,TGCATTCCGGGACTAGCGGACGAGCAGTTCTTC
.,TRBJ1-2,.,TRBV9,CASSASQGSSYGYTF,TGTGCCAGCAGCGCCTCGCAGGGGAGTTCCTATGGCTACACCTTC
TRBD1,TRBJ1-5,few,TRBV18,CASSPPGGRQPQHF,TGTGCCAGCTCACCCCCAGGGGGAAGGCAGCCCCAGCATTTT
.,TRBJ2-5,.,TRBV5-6,CASSLESSGVQETQYF,TGTGCCAGCAGCTTGGAATCTTCAGGGGTACAAGAGACCCAGTACTTC
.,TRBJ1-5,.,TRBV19,CASSAGMAHQPQHF,TGTGCCAGTAGTGCCGGGATGGCGCATCAGCCCCAGCATTTT
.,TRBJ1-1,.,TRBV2,CASSALGQPTEAFF,TGTGCCAGCAGTGCGCTCGGACAACCGACTGAAGCTTTCTTT
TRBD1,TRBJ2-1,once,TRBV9,CASSPRQGSYNEQFF,TGTGCCAGCAGCCCCCGACAGGGTTCATACAATGAGCAGTTCTTC
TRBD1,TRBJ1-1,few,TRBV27,CASRPRQGVREAFF,TGTGCCAGCAGACCCCGACAGGGTGTAAGGGAAGCTTTCTTT
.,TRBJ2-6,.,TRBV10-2,CASSDNSGANVLTF,TGCGCCAGCAGTGACAACTCTGGGGCCAACGTCCTGACTTTC
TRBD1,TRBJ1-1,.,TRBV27,CASSRTGNTEAFF,TGTGCCAGCAGTCGGACAGGGAACACTGAAGCTTTCTTT
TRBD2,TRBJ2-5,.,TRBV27,CASGTRGETQYF,TGTGCTTCGGGGACTAGGGGGGAGACCCAGTACTTC
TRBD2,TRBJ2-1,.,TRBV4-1,CASSQVPSGRAFEQFF,TGCGCCAGCAGCCAAGTCCCCAGCGGGAGGGCCTTTGAGCAGTTCTTC
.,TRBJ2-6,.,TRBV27,CASSATGNWAGANGLTF,TGTGCCAGCAGTGCTACCGGCAACTGGGCTGGGGCCAACGGCCTGACTTTC
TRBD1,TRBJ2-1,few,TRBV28,CASSPGQGGYNEQFF,TGTGCCAGCAGTCCCGGACAGGGGGGTTACAATGAGCAGTTCTTC
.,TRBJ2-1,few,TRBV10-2,CASSPDGLFSYNEQFF,TGCGCCAGCAGTCCCGACGGACTTTTCTCCTACAATGAGCAGTTCTTC
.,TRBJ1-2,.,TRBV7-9,CASSLGPSQVYGYTF,TGTGCCAGCAGCTTAGGACCGTCACAGGTCTATGGCTACACCTTC
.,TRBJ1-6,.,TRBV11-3,CASGPGVASYNSPLHF,TGTGCCAGCGGGCCAGGGGTAGCGTCCTATAATTCACCCCTCCACTTT
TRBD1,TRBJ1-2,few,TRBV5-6,CASRVQGQIYGYTF,TGTGCCAGCAGGGTACAGGGACAGATCTATGGCTACACCTTC
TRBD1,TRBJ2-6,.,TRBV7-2,CASSLPVEGAAVGANVLTF,TGTGCCAGCAGCTTACCGGTAGAGGGGGCGGCGGTTGGGGCCAACGTCCTGACTTTC
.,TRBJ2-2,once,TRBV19,CASSITGSGELFF,TGTGCCAGTAGTATCACCGGGTCCGGGGAGCTGTTTTTT
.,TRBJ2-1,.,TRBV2,CASNPGGADNEQFF,TGTGCCAGCAACCCTGGGGGGGCTGACAATGAGCAGTTCTTC
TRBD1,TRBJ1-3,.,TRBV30,CAWSAGTAGNTIYF,TGTGCCTGGAGTGCAGGGACAGCTGGAAACACCATATATTTT
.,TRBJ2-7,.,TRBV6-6,CASSSRAGAGEQYF,TGTGCCAGCAGTTCCCGGGCGGGGGCAGGGGAGCAGTACTTC
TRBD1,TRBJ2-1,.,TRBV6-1,CASSAGQGMPYNEQFF,TGTGCCAGCAGTGCTGGACAGGGAATGCCCTACAATGAGCAGTTCTTC
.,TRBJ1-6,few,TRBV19,CASSGGLPSPLHF,TGTGCCAGTAGTGGGGGCCTCCCTTCACCCCTCCACTTT
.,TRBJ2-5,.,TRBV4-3,CASSQDRLETQYF,TGCGCCAGCAGCCAAGACAGGTTGGAGACCCAGTACTTC
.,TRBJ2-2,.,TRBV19,CASSISGSNTGELFF,TGTGCCAGTAGTATCAGCGGGTCGAACACCGGGGAGCTGTTTTTT
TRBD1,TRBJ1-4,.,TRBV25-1,CASSDGTGKEKLFF,TGTGCCAGCAGTGACGGGACAGGGAAGGAAAAACTGTTTTTT
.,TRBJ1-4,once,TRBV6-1,CATYGGDREKLFF,TGTGCCACCTACGGGGGGGACCGGGAAAAACTGTTTTTT
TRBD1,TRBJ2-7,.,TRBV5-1,CASSLHTTGVEQYF,TGCGCCAGCAGCCTGCATACGACAGGGGTGGAGCAGTACTTC
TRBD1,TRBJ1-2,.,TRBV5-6,CASRLQGGDGYTF,TGTGCCAGCAGGCTTCAGGGGGGCGATGGCTACACCTTC
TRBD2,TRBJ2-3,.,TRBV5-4,CASSLVLAGENTDTQYF,TGTGCCAGCAGCTTGGTCCTAGCGGGGGAAAACACAGATACGCAGTATTTT
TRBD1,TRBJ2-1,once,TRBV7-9,CASSIHRGLVNEQFF,TGTGCCAGCAGCATACACAGGGGGCTCGTCAATGAGCAGTTCTTC
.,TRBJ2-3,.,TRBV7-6,CASSGEVMGTDTQYF,TGTGCCAGCAGCGGGGAGGTTATGGGCACAGATACGCAGTATTTT
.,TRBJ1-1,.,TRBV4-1,CASSRTVGNTEAFF,TGCGCCAGCAGCCGTACAGTAGGGAACACTGAAGCTTTCTTT
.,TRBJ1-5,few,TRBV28,CASSLDRKPQHF,TGTGCCAGCAGCCTCGACAGGAAGCCCCAGCATTTT
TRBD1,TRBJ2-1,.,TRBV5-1,CASSLALDRGNEQFF,TGCGCCAGCAGCTTGGCCTTGGACAGGGGAAATGAGCAGTTCTTC
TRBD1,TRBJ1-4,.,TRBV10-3,CAISGGQGEKLFF,TGTGCCATCAGTGGCGGACAGGGAGAAAAACTGTTTTTT
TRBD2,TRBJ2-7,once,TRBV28,CASSSGGPYEQYF,TGTGCCAGCAGCTCGGGGGGTCCCTACGAGCAGTACTTC
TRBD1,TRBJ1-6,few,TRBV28,CASSPGTGDNSPLHF,TGTGCCAGCAGCCCTGGGACAGGGGATAATTCACCCCTCCACTTT
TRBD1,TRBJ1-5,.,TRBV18,CASSQGQEGQPQHF,TGTGCCAGCTCACAAGGACAGGAAGGACAGCCCCAGCATTTT
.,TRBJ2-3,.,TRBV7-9,CASSSLRGPSTDTQYF,TGTGCCAGCAGCTCCTTGCGGGGGCCTAGCACAGATACGCAGTATTTT
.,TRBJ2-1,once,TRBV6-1,CASSRDSYNEQFF,TGTGCCAGCAGCCGGGACTCCTACAATGAGCAGTTCTTC
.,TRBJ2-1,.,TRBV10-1,CASSGGPTVSYNEQFF,TGCGCCAGCAGTGGGGGGCCGACGGTCTCCTACAATGAGCAGTTCTTC